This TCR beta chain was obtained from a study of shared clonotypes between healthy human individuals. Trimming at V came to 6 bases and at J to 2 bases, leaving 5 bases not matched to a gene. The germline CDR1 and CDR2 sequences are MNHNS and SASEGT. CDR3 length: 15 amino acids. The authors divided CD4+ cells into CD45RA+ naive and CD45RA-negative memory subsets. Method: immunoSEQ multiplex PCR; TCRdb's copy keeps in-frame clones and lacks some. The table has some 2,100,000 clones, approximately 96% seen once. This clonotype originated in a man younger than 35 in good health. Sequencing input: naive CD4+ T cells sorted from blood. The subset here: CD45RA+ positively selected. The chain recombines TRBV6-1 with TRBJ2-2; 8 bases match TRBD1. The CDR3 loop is CASRGTGLNTGELFF. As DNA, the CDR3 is TGTGCCAGCAGAGGGACAGGACTTAACACCGGGGAGCTGTTTTTT.